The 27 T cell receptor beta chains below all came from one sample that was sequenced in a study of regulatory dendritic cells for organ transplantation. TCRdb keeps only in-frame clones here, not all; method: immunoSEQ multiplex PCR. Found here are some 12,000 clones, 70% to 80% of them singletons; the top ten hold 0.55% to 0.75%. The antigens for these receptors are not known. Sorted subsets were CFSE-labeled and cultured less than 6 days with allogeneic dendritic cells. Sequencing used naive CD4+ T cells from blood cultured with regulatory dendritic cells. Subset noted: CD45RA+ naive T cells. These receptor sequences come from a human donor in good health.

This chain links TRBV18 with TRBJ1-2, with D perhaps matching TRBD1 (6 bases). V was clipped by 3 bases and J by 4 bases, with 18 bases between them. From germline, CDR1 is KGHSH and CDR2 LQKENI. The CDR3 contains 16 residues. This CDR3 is CASSPSSTGIVYGYTF. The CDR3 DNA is TGTGCCAGCTCACCGTCAAGTACAGGGATAGTCTATGGCTACACCTTC.

In nucleotides, the CDR3 is TGTGCCAGCAGCTTCTACCCCGGGACAGGGACCTACGAGCAGTACTTC. It translates to CASSFYPGTGTYEQYF. This chain uses TRBV5-8 with TRBJ2-7; 9 bases match TRBD1. This CDR3 region has 16 residues. V shed 2 bases and J 2 bases; nucleotides not matched to a gene: 8. CDR1 is SGHTS, CDR2 YDEGEE, per germline. Drawing the rest from reference TRBV5-8 and TRBJ2-7, the complete variable domain is EAGVTQSPTHLIKTRGQQATLRCSPISGHTSVYWYQQALGLGLQFLLWYDEGEERNRGNFPPRFSGRQFPNYSSELNVNALELEDSALYLCASSFYPGTGTYEQYFGPGTRLTVT.

CDR3 residues: CASSIERTVYNEQFF. CDR3 bases: TGTGCCAGTAGTATAGAAAGGACAGTTTACAATGAGCAGTTCTTC. The rearrangement joins TRBV19 to TRBJ2-1, with D maybe TRBD1 (6 bases). Germline lookup yields CDR1 LNHDA and CDR2 SQIVND (reference sequence). Deletions cut 0 bases from V and 4 bases from J, with 10 bases between. This CDR3 is 15 amino acids long.

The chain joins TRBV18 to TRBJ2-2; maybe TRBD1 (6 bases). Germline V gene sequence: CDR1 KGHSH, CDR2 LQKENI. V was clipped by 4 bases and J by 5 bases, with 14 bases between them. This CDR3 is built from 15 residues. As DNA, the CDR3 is TGTGCCAGCTCACGTCAGGACAGATATACCGGGGAGCTGTTTTTT. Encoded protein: CASSRQDRYTGELFF.

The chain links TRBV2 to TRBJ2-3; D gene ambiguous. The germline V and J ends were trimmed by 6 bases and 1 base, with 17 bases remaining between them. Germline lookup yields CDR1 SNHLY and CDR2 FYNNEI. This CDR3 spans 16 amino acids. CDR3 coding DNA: TGTGCCAGCAGCGAACTCGGCGGAGTGGGCACAGATACGCAGTATTTT. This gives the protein CASSELGGVGTDTQYF.

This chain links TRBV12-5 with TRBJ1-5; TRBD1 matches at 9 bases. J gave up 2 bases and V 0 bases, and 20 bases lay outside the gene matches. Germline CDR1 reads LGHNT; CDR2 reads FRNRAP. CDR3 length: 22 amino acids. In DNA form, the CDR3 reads TGTGCTAGTGGTTTGGTGCCACGAATGACCGGGACAGGGATGTGGGGCAATCAGCCCCAGCATTTT. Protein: CASGLVPRMTGTGMWGNQPQHF.

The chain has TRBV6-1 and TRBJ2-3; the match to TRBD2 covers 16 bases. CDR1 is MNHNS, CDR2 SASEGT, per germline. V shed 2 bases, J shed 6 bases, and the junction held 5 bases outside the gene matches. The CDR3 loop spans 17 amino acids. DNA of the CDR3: TGTGCCAGCAGTGAATCGGGACTAGCGGGGGGGTTCGATACGCAGTATTTT. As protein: CASSESGLAGGFDTQYF.

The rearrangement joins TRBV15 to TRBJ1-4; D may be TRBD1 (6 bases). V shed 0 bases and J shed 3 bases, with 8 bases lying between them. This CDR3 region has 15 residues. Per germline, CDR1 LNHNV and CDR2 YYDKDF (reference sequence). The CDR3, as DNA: TGTGCCACCAGCAGAGATCAGGGGTCTAATGAAAAACTGTTTTTT. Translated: CATSRDQGSNEKLFF.

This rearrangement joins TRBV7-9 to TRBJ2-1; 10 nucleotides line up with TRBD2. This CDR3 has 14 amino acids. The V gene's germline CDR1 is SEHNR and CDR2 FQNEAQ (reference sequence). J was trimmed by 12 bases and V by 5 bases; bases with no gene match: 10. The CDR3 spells CASSREVLAGVQFF. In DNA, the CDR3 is TGTGCCAGCAGCCGAGAGGTTCTAGCGGGGGTGCAGTTCTTC.

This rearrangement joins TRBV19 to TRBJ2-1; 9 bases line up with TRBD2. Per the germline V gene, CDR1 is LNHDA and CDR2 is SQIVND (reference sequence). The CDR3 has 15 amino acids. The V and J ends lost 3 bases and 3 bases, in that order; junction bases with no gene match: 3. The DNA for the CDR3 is TGTGCCAGTAGTATTACTAGCGGGTTCTACAATGAGCAGTTCTTC. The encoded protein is CASSITSGFYNEQFF.

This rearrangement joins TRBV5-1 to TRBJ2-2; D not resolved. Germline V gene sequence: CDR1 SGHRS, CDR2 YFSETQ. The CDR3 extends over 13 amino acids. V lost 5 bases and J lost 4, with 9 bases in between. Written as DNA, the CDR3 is TGCGCCAGCAGGCAGGCGACCACCGGGGAGCTGTTTTTT. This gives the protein CASRQATTGELFF.

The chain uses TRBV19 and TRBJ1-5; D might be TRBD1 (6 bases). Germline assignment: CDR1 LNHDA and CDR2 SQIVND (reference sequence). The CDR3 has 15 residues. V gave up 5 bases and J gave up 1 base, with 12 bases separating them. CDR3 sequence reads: CASSGRQASNQPQHF. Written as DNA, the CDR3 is TGTGCCAGTAGTGGACGACAGGCCAGCAATCAGCCCCAGCATTTT.

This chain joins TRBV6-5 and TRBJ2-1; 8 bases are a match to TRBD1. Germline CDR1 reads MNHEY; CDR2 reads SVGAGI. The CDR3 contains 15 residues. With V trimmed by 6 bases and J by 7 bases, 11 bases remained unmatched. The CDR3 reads CASRGPQGAGNEQFF. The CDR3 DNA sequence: TGTGCCAGCAGGGGTCCCCAGGGGGCTGGGAATGAGCAGTTCTTC.

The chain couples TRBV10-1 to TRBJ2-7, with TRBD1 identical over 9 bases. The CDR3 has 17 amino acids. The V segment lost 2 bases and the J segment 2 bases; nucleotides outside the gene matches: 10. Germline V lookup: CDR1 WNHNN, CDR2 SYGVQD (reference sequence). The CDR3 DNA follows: TGCGCCAGCAGTGAGACGGCCGGGACAGGGTTCGCCTACGAGCAGTACTTC. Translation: CASSETAGTGFAYEQYF.

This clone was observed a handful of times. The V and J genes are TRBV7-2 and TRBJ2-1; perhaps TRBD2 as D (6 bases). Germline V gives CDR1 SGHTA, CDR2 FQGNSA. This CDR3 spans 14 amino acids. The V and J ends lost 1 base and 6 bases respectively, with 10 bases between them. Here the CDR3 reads CASSLGRGINEQFF. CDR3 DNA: TGTGCCAGCAGCTTAGGACGGGGGATCAATGAGCAGTTCTTC.

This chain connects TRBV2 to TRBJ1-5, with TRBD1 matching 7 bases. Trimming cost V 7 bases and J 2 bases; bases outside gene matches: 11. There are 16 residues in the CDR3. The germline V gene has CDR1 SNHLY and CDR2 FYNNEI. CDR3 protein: CASNPDRVTGNQPQHF. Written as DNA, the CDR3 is TGTGCCAGCAATCCCGACAGGGTTACCGGCAATCAGCCCCAGCATTTT. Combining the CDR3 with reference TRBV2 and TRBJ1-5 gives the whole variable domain EPEVTQTPSHQVTQMGQEVILRCVPISNHLYFYWYRQILGQKVEFLVSFYNNEISEKSEIFDDQFSVERPDGSNFTLKIRSTKLEDSAMYFCASNPDRVTGNQPQHFGDGTRLSIL.

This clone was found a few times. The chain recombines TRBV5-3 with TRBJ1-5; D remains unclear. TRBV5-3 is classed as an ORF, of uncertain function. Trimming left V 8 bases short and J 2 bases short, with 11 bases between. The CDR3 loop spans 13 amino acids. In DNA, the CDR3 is TGTGCCAGGAGTAGAGCCTGCAATCAGCCCCAGCATTTT. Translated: CARSRACNQPQHF.

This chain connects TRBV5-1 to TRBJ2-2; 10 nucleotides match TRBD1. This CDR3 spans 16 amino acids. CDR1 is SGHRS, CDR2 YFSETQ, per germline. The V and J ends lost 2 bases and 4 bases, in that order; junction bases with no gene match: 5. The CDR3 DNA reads TGCGCCAGCAGCTTAGACAGGGGGCGACTCACCGGGGAGCTGTTTTTT. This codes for CASSLDRGRLTGELFF.

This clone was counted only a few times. The CDR3 reads CASSRTRTGDGQPQHF. CDR3 in DNA: TGTGCCAGCAGCCGAACCAGGACAGGGGATGGTCAGCCCCAGCATTTT. The gene calls are TRBV2 and TRBJ1-5; 9 bases agree with TRBD1. From germline, CDR1 is SNHLY and CDR2 FYNNEI. The CDR3 has 16 amino acids. The junction had 12 bases not matched to a gene; V was cut back by 6 bases and J by 6 bases.

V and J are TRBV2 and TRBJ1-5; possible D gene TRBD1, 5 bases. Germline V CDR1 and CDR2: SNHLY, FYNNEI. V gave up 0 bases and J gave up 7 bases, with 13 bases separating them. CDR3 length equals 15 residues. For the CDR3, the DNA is TGTGCCAGCAGTGAAGCGACCGGGGCGGGGCAGCCCCAGCATTTT. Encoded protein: CASSEATGAGQPQHF.

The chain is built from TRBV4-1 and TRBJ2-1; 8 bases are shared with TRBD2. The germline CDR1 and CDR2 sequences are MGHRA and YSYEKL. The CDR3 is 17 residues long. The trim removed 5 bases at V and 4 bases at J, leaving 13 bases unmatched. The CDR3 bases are TGCGCCAGCAGCGCAGCCCGGGGGGGCCCCCTTTACAATGAGCAGTTCTTC. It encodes CASSAARGGPLYNEQFF.

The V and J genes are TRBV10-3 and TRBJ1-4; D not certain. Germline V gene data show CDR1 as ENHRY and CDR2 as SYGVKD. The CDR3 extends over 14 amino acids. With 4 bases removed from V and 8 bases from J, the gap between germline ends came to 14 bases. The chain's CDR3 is CAISGAGYGEKLFF. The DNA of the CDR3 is TGTGCCATCAGTGGTGCGGGGTACGGCGAAAAACTGTTTTTT.

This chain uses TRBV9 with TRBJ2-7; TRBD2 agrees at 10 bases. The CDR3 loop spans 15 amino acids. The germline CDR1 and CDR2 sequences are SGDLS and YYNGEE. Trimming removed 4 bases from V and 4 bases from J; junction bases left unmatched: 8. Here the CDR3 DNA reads TGTGCCAGCAGCCCAACTAGCGGGGCGTTGTACGAGCAGTACTTC. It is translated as CASSPTSGALYEQYF.

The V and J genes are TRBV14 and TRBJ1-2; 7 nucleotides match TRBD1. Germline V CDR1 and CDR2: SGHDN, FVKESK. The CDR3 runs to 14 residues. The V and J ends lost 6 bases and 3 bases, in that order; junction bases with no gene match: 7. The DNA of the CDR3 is TGTGCCAGCAGTCTGTCCGGGACAGACTATGGCTACACCTTC. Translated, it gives CASSLSGTDYGYTF.

The CDR3 DNA is TGTGCCAGCAGCTCCAGGGCAACCTACGAGCAGTACTTC. It specifies CASSSRATYEQYF. This chain joins TRBV7-2 and TRBJ2-7, with D tentatively TRBD1 (5 bases). The ends were cut back, 4 bases at V and 2 bases at J, with 9 bases in the middle. Per the germline V gene, CDR1 is SGHTA and CDR2 is FQGNSA. The CDR3 is 13 residues long.

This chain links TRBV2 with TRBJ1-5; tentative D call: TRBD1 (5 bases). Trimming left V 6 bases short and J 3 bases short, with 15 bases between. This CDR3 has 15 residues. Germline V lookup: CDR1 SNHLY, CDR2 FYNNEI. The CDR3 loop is CASSPGGADNQPQHF. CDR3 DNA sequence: TGTGCCAGCAGCCCCGGAGGGGCGGACAATCAGCCCCAGCATTTT.

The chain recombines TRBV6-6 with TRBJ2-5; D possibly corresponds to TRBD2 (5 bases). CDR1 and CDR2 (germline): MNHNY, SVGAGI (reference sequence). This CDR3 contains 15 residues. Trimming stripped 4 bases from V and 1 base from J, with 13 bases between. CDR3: CASSSGLGIQETQYF. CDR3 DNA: TGTGCCAGCAGTTCGGGATTAGGAATCCAAGAGACCCAGTACTTC.